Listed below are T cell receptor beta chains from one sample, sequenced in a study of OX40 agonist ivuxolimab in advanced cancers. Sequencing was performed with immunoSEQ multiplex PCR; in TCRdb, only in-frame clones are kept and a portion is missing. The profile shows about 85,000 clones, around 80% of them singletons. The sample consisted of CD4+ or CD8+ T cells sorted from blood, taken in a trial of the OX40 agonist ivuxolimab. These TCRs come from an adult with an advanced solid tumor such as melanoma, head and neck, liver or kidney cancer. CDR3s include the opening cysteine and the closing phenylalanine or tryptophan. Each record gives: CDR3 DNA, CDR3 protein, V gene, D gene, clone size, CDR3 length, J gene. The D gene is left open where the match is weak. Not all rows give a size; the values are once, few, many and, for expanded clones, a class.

cdr3_nt: TGTGCCAGCTCACCTCAGACAGACTCCTATGGCTACACCTTC
cdr3_aa: CASSPQTDSYGYTF
v_call: TRBV18
d_call: .
clone_size: .
cdr3_length: 14
j_call: TRBJ1-2

cdr3_nt: TGTGCCAGTAGTCCAGACAGGGAGCTCTCTGGAAACACCATATATTTT
cdr3_aa: CASSPDRELSGNTIYF
v_call: TRBV19
d_call: TRBD1
clone_size: once
cdr3_length: 16
j_call: TRBJ1-3

cdr3_nt: TGTGCCATCAGTGGGACTAGCGGGGGGCCTCTGACCGGGGAGCTGTTTTTT
cdr3_aa: CAISGTSGGPLTGELFF
v_call: TRBV10-3
d_call: TRBD2
clone_size: .
cdr3_length: 17
j_call: TRBJ2-2

cdr3_nt: TGTGCCAGCAGCTTTAGGCACAGCACAGATACGCAGTATTTT
cdr3_aa: CASSFRHSTDTQYF
v_call: TRBV5-4
d_call: .
clone_size: once
cdr3_length: 14
j_call: TRBJ2-3

cdr3_nt: TGTGCCAGCAGTTTATATGCCTACTCTGGAAACACCATATATTTT
cdr3_aa: CASSLYAYSGNTIYF
v_call: TRBV28
d_call: .
clone_size: .
cdr3_length: 15
j_call: TRBJ1-3

cdr3_nt: TGTGCCAGCAGGTTAGGGAACCGACAGGACGGGGAGCTGTTTTTT
cdr3_aa: CASRLGNRQDGELFF
v_call: TRBV11-1
d_call: .
clone_size: .
cdr3_length: 15
j_call: TRBJ2-2

cdr3_nt: TGTGCCATCAGTGATTCCCAGGGGGGAGGCTATGGCTACACCTTC
cdr3_aa: CAISDSQGGGYGYTF
v_call: TRBV10-3
d_call: TRBD1
clone_size: few
cdr3_length: 15
j_call: TRBJ1-2

cdr3_nt: TGCGCCAGCAGCCAAGCAGAGCTTAGCTCTGGAAACACCATATATTTT
cdr3_aa: CASSQAELSSGNTIYF
v_call: TRBV4-1
d_call: .
clone_size: .
cdr3_length: 16
j_call: TRBJ1-3

cdr3_nt: TGTGCCAGCAGTTACTCTCACTGGTATGGCTACACCTTC
cdr3_aa: CASSYSHWYGYTF
v_call: TRBV6-5
d_call: .
clone_size: .
cdr3_length: 13
j_call: TRBJ1-2

cdr3_nt: TGTGCCAGCAGTGCGATTACGTCAGGGGGAGATACGCAGTATTTT
cdr3_aa: CASSAITSGGDTQYF
v_call: TRBV2
d_call: TRBD1
clone_size: few
cdr3_length: 15
j_call: TRBJ2-3

cdr3_nt: TGTGCCAGCAGCTTAGGCTCCGGGACAGCAGAGACCCAGTACTTC
cdr3_aa: CASSLGSGTAETQYF
v_call: TRBV7-6
d_call: TRBD1
clone_size: .
cdr3_length: 15
j_call: TRBJ2-5

cdr3_nt: TGTGCCACGACGGGACAGGGGAGGGCACAGGGGAGGTTAGACTCCGGGGAGCTGTTTTTT
cdr3_aa: CATTGQGRAQGRLDSGELFF
v_call: TRBV19
d_call: TRBD1
clone_size: .
cdr3_length: 20
j_call: TRBJ2-2

cdr3_nt: TGCGCCAGCAGCCAAGAATACCGGGAGTACTACGAGCAGTACTTC
cdr3_aa: CASSQEYREYYEQYF
v_call: TRBV4-1
d_call: .
clone_size: .
cdr3_length: 15
j_call: TRBJ2-7

cdr3_nt: TGTGCCAGCAGTTTTTTAGATTCACCCCTCCACTTT
cdr3_aa: CASSFLDSPLHF
v_call: TRBV27
d_call: .
clone_size: .
cdr3_length: 12
j_call: TRBJ1-6

cdr3_nt: TGTGCCAGCAGCTTAGCGCAGCCCTGGGGAGGGGGCATCAATGAGCAGTTCTTC
cdr3_aa: CASSLAQPWGGGINEQFF
v_call: TRBV7-2
d_call: .
clone_size: .
cdr3_length: 18
j_call: TRBJ2-1

cdr3_nt: TGTGCCAGCAGTGAAGTAGGCAGGGGGGCCTCCGAGCAGTACTTC
cdr3_aa: CASSEVGRGASEQYF
v_call: TRBV6-1
d_call: .
clone_size: .
cdr3_length: 15
j_call: TRBJ2-7

cdr3_nt: TGTGCCAGCAGTAGGACTAGCGGGAGGGCCGATCCGAATTCAGATACGCAGTATTTT
cdr3_aa: CASSRTSGRADPNSDTQYF
v_call: TRBV2
d_call: TRBD2
clone_size: few
cdr3_length: 19
j_call: TRBJ2-3

cdr3_nt: TGTGCCAGTAGTAGCGGACTAGCGGGGGAGCAGTTCTTC
cdr3_aa: CASSSGLAGEQFF
v_call: TRBV19
d_call: TRBD2
clone_size: .
cdr3_length: 13
j_call: TRBJ2-1

cdr3_nt: TGTGCCAGCAGCGTAGAAGGGACAGCAGGAAACTACGAGCAGTACTTC
cdr3_aa: CASSVEGTAGNYEQYF
v_call: TRBV9
d_call: TRBD1
clone_size: .
cdr3_length: 16
j_call: TRBJ2-7

cdr3_nt: TGTGCCAGCAGCTCCGAACCGGGACGGCTACTCACAGATACGCAGTATTTT
cdr3_aa: CASSSEPGRLLTDTQYF
v_call: TRBV5-4
d_call: .
clone_size: .
cdr3_length: 17
j_call: TRBJ2-3

cdr3_nt: TGTGCCAGCAGTTTCCGGACGGGGGAAACTCGGTATCAGCCCCAGCATTTT
cdr3_aa: CASSFRTGETRYQPQHF
v_call: TRBV27
d_call: .
clone_size: .
cdr3_length: 17
j_call: TRBJ1-5

cdr3_nt: TGTGCCAGTAACGCAGGGTCTTTCAATCAGCCCCAGCATTTT
cdr3_aa: CASNAGSFNQPQHF
v_call: TRBV19
d_call: .
clone_size: .
cdr3_length: 14
j_call: TRBJ1-5

cdr3_nt: TGTGCCAGCACCCGACTCTATTCCTACAATGAGCAGTTCTTC
cdr3_aa: CASTRLYSYNEQFF
v_call: TRBV6-6
d_call: .
clone_size: .
cdr3_length: 14
j_call: TRBJ2-1

cdr3_nt: TGTGCCAGCAGCCAAGACCCCGGACTAGCGGGAGGGAACTCCTACAATGAGCAGTTCTTC
cdr3_aa: CASSQDPGLAGGNSYNEQFF
v_call: TRBV14
d_call: TRBD2
clone_size: .
cdr3_length: 20
j_call: TRBJ2-1

cdr3_nt: TGTGCCAGCACCCCTGAAACAGGGGGGAGCACTGAAGCTTTCTTT
cdr3_aa: CASTPETGGSTEAFF
v_call: TRBV5-6
d_call: TRBD1
clone_size: .
cdr3_length: 15
j_call: TRBJ1-1

cdr3_nt: TGTGCCAGCAGCCTCAGGGTAAATAGCAATCAGCCCCAGCATTTT
cdr3_aa: CASSLRVNSNQPQHF
v_call: TRBV13
d_call: .
clone_size: .
cdr3_length: 15
j_call: TRBJ1-5

cdr3_nt: TGCGCCAGCAGCCAAGGAGGTTCATGGACCGGGGAGCTGTTTTTT
cdr3_aa: CASSQGGSWTGELFF
v_call: TRBV4-1
d_call: .
clone_size: once
cdr3_length: 15
j_call: TRBJ2-2

cdr3_nt: TGTGCCAGCAAGGAACAGGGGGCGGTTGGCTACACCTTC
cdr3_aa: CASKEQGAVGYTF
v_call: TRBV28
d_call: TRBD1
clone_size: .
cdr3_length: 13
j_call: TRBJ1-2

cdr3_nt: TGTGCCAGCAGAGAGGGCCTGAACACCGGGGAGCTGTTTTTT
cdr3_aa: CASREGLNTGELFF
v_call: TRBV7-9
d_call: .
clone_size: .
cdr3_length: 14
j_call: TRBJ2-2

cdr3_nt: TGTGCCAGCAGCTTAGAGCAGATCTACAATGAGCAGTTCTTC
cdr3_aa: CASSLEQIYNEQFF
v_call: TRBV5-8
d_call: .
clone_size: .
cdr3_length: 14
j_call: TRBJ2-1

cdr3_nt: TGTGCCAGCAGTATGGGGGGACAGGGGGCCCGGGCGGTGCGGACCCAGTACTTC
cdr3_aa: CASSMGGQGARAVRTQYF
v_call: TRBV28
d_call: TRBD1
clone_size: .
cdr3_length: 18
j_call: TRBJ2-5

cdr3_nt: TGTGCCAGCAGTTACCCTAGACAGGGGGCGGGCACTGAAGCTTTCTTT
cdr3_aa: CASSYPRQGAGTEAFF
v_call: TRBV6-5
d_call: TRBD1
clone_size: once
cdr3_length: 16
j_call: TRBJ1-1

cdr3_nt: TGTGCCAGCAGCGGGACTAGCGGCGGGGAGCTGTTTTTT
cdr3_aa: CASSGTSGGELFF
v_call: TRBV6-4
d_call: TRBD2
clone_size: .
cdr3_length: 13
j_call: TRBJ2-2

cdr3_nt: TGTGCCAGCAGTTTTCTAGCGGGAGTTGGCGGGGAGCTGTTTTTT
cdr3_aa: CASSFLAGVGGELFF
v_call: TRBV28
d_call: TRBD2
clone_size: .
cdr3_length: 15
j_call: TRBJ2-2

cdr3_nt: TGTGCCAGCACCGAGGCGGGGGGGTATGGCTACACCTTC
cdr3_aa: CASTEAGGYGYTF
v_call: TRBV6-5
d_call: .
clone_size: .
cdr3_length: 13
j_call: TRBJ1-2